This section outlines one T cell receptor beta chain sequence together with its context. This sample was included in a study of T-cell reconstitution after alpha-beta-depleted transplantation in children. Unique molecular identifiers tagged the TCRbeta library. One entry per CDR3 protein results from TCRdb running MiXCR on the PCR reads. Found here are roughly 300,000 distinct CDR3 sequences, approximately 9.6% of them singletons; the top ten hold roughly 9.1%. The CDR3 sequence is 14 residues long. Germline lookup yields CDR1 SGHRS and CDR2 YFSETQ. Trimming pared 4 bases from V and 5 bases from J, leaving 15 bases between.

The receptor was derived from a human donor who donated a stem cell graft to a child with SCID. The chain uses TRBV5-1 and TRBJ2-5; unclear D gene. The specimen was PBMCs from the stem cell graft donor, collected from the stem cell graft. Written as DNA, the CDR3 is TGCGCCAGCAGCCCGGCGACAATTCAGGAGACCCAGTACTTC. Protein sequence: CASSPATIQETQYF.